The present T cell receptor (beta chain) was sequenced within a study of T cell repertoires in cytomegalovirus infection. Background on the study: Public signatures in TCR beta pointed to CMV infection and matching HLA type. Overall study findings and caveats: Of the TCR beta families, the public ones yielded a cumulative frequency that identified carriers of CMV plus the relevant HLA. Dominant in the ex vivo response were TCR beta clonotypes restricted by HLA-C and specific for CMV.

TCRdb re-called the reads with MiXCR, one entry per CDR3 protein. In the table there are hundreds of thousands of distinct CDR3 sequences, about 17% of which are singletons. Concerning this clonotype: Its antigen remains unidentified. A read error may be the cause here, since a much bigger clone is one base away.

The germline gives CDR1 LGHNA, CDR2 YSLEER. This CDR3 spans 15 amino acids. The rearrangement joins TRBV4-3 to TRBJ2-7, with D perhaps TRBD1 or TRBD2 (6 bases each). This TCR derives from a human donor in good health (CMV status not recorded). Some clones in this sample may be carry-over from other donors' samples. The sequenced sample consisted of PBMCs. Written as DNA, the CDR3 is TGCGCCAGCAGCCAAGATCTCGGGGGCGGGAACGAGCGGTACTTC. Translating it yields CASSQDLGGGNERYF.